This T cell receptor (beta chain) was sequenced during a study of cytomegalovirus exposure and HLA in healthy donors. General study points: Reports showed the classifier diagnosing cytomegalovirus status with high specificity and sensitivity.

V lost 3 bases and J lost 7, with 16 bases in between. The CDR3 is 14 amino acids. Germline CDR1 and CDR2: MDHEN and SYDVKM. A note on this clone: No antigen is known for it.

Here immunoSEQ multiplex PCR was the method, and the copy in TCRdb shows in-frame clones only, minus some. This sample has over 200,000 clones, with almost 90% found just once. The V gene is TRBV28, the J gene TRBJ2-7; TRBD2 might be the D (6 bases). This clonotype was obtained from a woman in her late teens or twenties in good health and CMV-seronegative. Sequenced material: PBMCs. The CDR3 bases are TGTGCCAGCAGTTTCTTGCGGGACCTTTTGGAGCAGTACTTC. This sequence encodes CASSFLRDLLEQYF.